What follows are 26 T cell receptor beta chains derived from one specimen sequenced in a study of chemoradiotherapy in HPV16-positive cancers. Data came from immunoSEQ multiplex PCR; TCRdb stores just in-frame clones and leaves some out. The table lists about 35,000 clones, 70% to 90% of them singletons, with 2.1% in the top ten. The starting material was blood, obtained from a patient who underwent chemoradiotherapy. All receptors come from a human donor with HPV-associated anogenital cancer.

The chain uses TRBV6-5 and TRBJ2-5; 8 bases match TRBD1. The CDR3 runs 15 residues. The V and J ends lost 0 bases and 5 bases, in that order; junction bases with no gene match: 5. Per the germline V gene, CDR1 is MNHEY and CDR2 is SVGAGI. The CDR3: CASSYSLGQGETQYF. CDR3 nucleotide sequence: TGTGCCAGCAGTTACTCCCTCGGACAGGGCGAGACCCAGTACTTC.

The rearrangement links TRBV25-1 to TRBJ1-1; D is uncertain. The germline gives CDR1 MGHDK, CDR2 SYGVNS. This CDR3 has 12 amino acids. Trimming cost V 8 bases and J 8 bases, with 15 bases left between them. Written as DNA, the CDR3 is TGTGCCAGCGCGGCGGGATCCTTGGAAGCTTTCTTT. Encoded protein: CASAAGSLEAFF.

The chain uses TRBV5-6 and TRBJ1-6, with 8 bases lining up with TRBD1. The V gene's germline CDR1 is SGHDT and CDR2 YYEEEE. V was pared by 4 bases and J by 5 bases, with 11 bases of the junction left unmatched. The CDR3 is made up of 17 amino acids. As DNA, the CDR3 is TGTGCCAGCAGCACAGGGGGGTTAATTTTGGATAATTCACCCCTCCACTTT. Residues: CASSTGGLILDNSPLHF.

The gene calls are TRBV7-9 and TRBJ1-4, with no clear D. There are 15 residues in the CDR3. V lost 1 base and J lost 7, with 13 bases in between. The germline V gene encodes CDR1 SEHNR and CDR2 FQNEAQ (reference sequence). DNA for the CDR3: TGTGCCAGCAGCTTAGTCTGGTCGTTTGGTGAAAAACTGTTTTTT. It specifies CASSLVWSFGEKLFF.

The chain carries TRBV7-8 and TRBJ2-5, with 10 bases identical to TRBD1. The germline V gene has CDR1 SGHVS and CDR2 FQNEAQ. V lost 5 bases and J lost 5; bases outside the gene matches: 5. This CDR3 contains 14 residues. The CDR3 reads CASSPRTGGETQYF. Written as DNA, the CDR3 is TGTGCCAGCAGCCCTCGGACAGGGGGTGAGACCCAGTACTTC.

The chain employs TRBV7-9 and TRBJ2-5, with D possibly matching TRBD1 (6 bases). V was trimmed by 5 bases and J by 2 bases, leaving 9 bases between them. The germline CDR1 and CDR2 sequences are SEHNR and FQNEAQ (reference sequence). This CDR3 has 13 amino acids. The CDR3 region has the DNA TGTGCCAGCAGCCGGACAGATCAAGAGACCCAGTACTTC. Encoded protein: CASSRTDQETQYF.

This clone was counted only a few times. CDR3 amino acids: CASSPTGDGYTF. DNA for the CDR3: TGTGCCAGCAGCCCTACAGGGGATGGCTACACCTTC. The chain recombines TRBV2 with TRBJ1-2, with 7 bases identical to TRBD1. Germline V lookup: CDR1 SNHLY, CDR2 FYNNEI. CDR3 size: 12 residues. Germline trimming cut 6 bases from V and 6 bases from J; bases unmatched to any gene: 4.

The V and J genes are TRBV6-5 and TRBJ1-2; a weak D match, TRBD1 (5 bases). Germline CDR1 and CDR2: MNHEY and SVGAGI. V lost 2 bases to trimming and J lost 8 bases, with 15 bases between them. This CDR3 region has 14 residues. CDR3 DNA sequence: TGTGCCAGCAGTTACGATCTCGGGAGGGGCGGCTACACCTTC. Amino acids: CASSYDLGRGGYTF.

This clone showed up just once. The chain couples TRBV18 to TRBJ2-2; unclear D gene. The CDR3 runs 12 residues. V lost 1 base to trimming and J lost 6 bases, with 3 bases between them. Germline CDR1 reads KGHSH; CDR2 reads LQKENI. The chain's CDR3 is CASSPRPGELFF. The CDR3 DNA reads TGTGCCAGCTCACCACGCCCCGGGGAGCTGTTTTTT.

This clone has just a few counts. This chain links TRBV5-6 with TRBJ1-2; D is unresolved. This CDR3 region has 11 residues. Germline CDR1 and CDR2: SGHDT and YYEEEE. Trimming shortened V by 5 bases and J by 12 bases, and 14 bases separated the two germline ends. For the CDR3, the DNA is TGTGCCAGCAGATACCGCGGACCGCACACCTTC. This codes for CASRYRGPHTF.

This chain joins TRBV18 and TRBJ1-6; D possibly corresponds to TRBD1 (5 bases). Germline V gene sequence: CDR1 KGHSH, CDR2 LQKENI. CDR3 length: 15 amino acids. V was cut by 2 bases and J by 6 bases, with 11 bases left in between. CDR3 bases: TGTGCCAGCTCACCAGCTGACAGTATTAATTCACCCCTCCACTTT. It translates to CASSPADSINSPLHF.

The count of this clone is one. The chain couples TRBV5-1 to TRBJ2-1, with a weak D call TRBD1 (6 bases). V was trimmed by 3 bases and J by 5 bases, leaving 12 bases between them. CDR1 and CDR2 from the germline V gene are SGHRS and YFSETQ. CDR3 size: 14 residues. CDR3 protein: CASSYQGPNNEQFF. The CDR3 DNA reads TGCGCCAGCAGCTATCAGGGGCCCAACAATGAGCAGTTCTTC.

In its sample, this clone was seen a few times. The chain recombines TRBV7-2 with TRBJ2-3, with a possible D match to TRBD2 (7 bases). This CDR3 region has 15 residues. Trimming removed 5 bases at V and 3 bases at J, with 15 bases between. Germline lookup yields CDR1 SGHTA and CDR2 FQGNSA. The DNA of the CDR3 is TGTGCCAGCAGCCCAGGGCGGGGGCAGACAGATACGCAGTATTTT. It codes for CASSPGRGQTDTQYF.

About this clone itself: A read error may produce the germline difference seen at one junction end. The V gene is TRBV7-7, the J gene TRBJ1-4; D is perhaps TRBD1 (6 bases). The CDR3 has 13 residues. Germline V gene data show CDR1 as SSHAT and CDR2 as FNYEAQ (reference sequence). For the CDR3, the DNA is TGTGCTAGCAGCCGGGACATTAATGAAAAACTGTTTTTT. Its protein is CASSRDINEKLFF.

The rearrangement uses TRBV2 and TRBJ2-5; TRBD1 or TRBD2 may be the D gene (5 bases each). Germline V CDR1 and CDR2: SNHLY, FYNNEI. V lost 4 bases to trimming and J lost 3 bases, with 9 bases between them. This CDR3 comprises 13 residues. The CDR3: CASSVGTKETQYF. The CDR3 DNA reads TGTGCCAGCAGTGTTGGGACGAAAGAGACCCAGTACTTC. Full variable domain (outside the CDR3, taken from reference TRBV2 and TRBJ2-5): EPEVTQTPSHQVTQMGQEVILRCVPISNHLYFYWYRQILGQKVEFLVSFYNNEISEKSEIFDDQFSVERPDGSNFTLKIRSTKLEDSAMYFCASSVGTKETQYFGPGTRLLVL.

V gene TRBV7-2 combines with J gene TRBJ2-1; TRBD2 matches at 11 bases. The CDR3 is made up of 17 amino acids. CDR1 and CDR2 from the germline V gene are SGHTA and FQGNSA. V was clipped by 3 bases and J by 0 bases; unmatched bases: 4. The CDR3 DNA sequence: TGTGCCAGCAGCTTTACTAGCGGGGGTACCTCCTACAATGAGCAGTTCTTC. It translates to CASSFTSGGTSYNEQFF.

The chain is built from TRBV6-5 and TRBJ1-1; D is ambiguous. The CDR3 spans 14 residues. The ends were cut back, 4 bases at V and 4 bases at J, with 13 bases in the middle. Germline-derived CDR1 and CDR2 are MNHEY and SVGAGI. CDR3 protein: CASSFGKRGTEAFF. As DNA, the CDR3 is TGTGCCAGCAGTTTCGGGAAGCGGGGCACTGAAGCTTTCTTT.

The V gene is TRBV6-5, the J gene TRBJ2-1; D perhaps matches TRBD2 (6 bases). V lost 8 bases and J 0 bases, leaving 14 bases between the germline ends. Per the germline V gene, CDR1 is MNHEY and CDR2 is SVGAGI. The length of the CDR3 is 15 residues. The CDR3 reads CASLPSAISYNEQFF. CDR3 sequence (DNA): TGTGCCAGCCTCCCTAGCGCGATCTCCTACAATGAGCAGTTCTTC.

This chain's CDR3 is CATSSGSSQSGEQYF. CDR3 sequence (DNA): TGTGCCACTTCCTCCGGGTCTTCCCAATCGGGCGAGCAGTACTTC. The gene calls are TRBV19 and TRBJ2-7; D remains unclear. The germline V gene has CDR1 LNHDA and CDR2 SQIVND (reference sequence). V was shortened by 10 bases and J by 6 bases, with 25 bases between the two germline ends. The CDR3 runs 15 residues.

The chain couples TRBV9 to TRBJ2-3; the D gene could be TRBD1 or TRBD2 (5 bases each). Germline V lookup: CDR1 SGDLS, CDR2 YYNGEE. The CDR3 runs to 15 residues. Trimming stripped 7 bases from V and 5 bases from J, with 20 bases between. This CDR3 is CASGDLRGSVDTQYF. The CDR3 DNA reads as TGTGCCAGCGGGGATTTACGGGGCTCGGTAGATACGCAGTATTTT.

The CDR3 reads CASSMGQWYGYTF. CDR3 coding DNA: TGTGCCAGCTCGATGGGACAGTGGTATGGCTACACCTTC. The chain combines TRBV6-1 with TRBJ1-2; 7 nucleotides agree with TRBD1. The CDR3 spans 13 residues. Germline lookup yields CDR1 MNHNS and CDR2 SASEGT. Trimming removed 8 bases from V and 5 bases from J; junction bases left unmatched: 8.

The chain couples TRBV6-5 to TRBJ2-7; TRBD2 might be the D (5 bases). Germline CDR1 reads MNHEY; CDR2 reads SVGAGI. The CDR3 is 15 residues long. The V and J ends lost 2 bases and 3 bases respectively, with 14 bases between them. DNA for the CDR3: TGTGCCAGCAGTTACAACGGGGTAGGGAGCTACGAGCAGTACTTC. Protein sequence: CASSYNGVGSYEQYF.

The rearrangement joins TRBV5-6 to TRBJ1-3; D is perhaps TRBD1 (6 bases). Germline V gene sequence: CDR1 SGHDT, CDR2 YYEEEE. This CDR3 region has 16 residues. Trimming pared 1 base from V and 1 base from J, leaving 12 bases between. In DNA, the CDR3 is TGTGCCAGCAGCTTGTGGGGGGCGTATTCTGGAAACACCATATATTTT. Translated: CASSLWGAYSGNTIYF.

J is TRBJ1-5 and V is TRBV2, with a weak D call TRBD1 (6 bases). V lost 7 bases, J lost 0 bases, and 10 bases lay in between. The CDR3 covers 14 residues. CDR1 and CDR2 (germline): SNHLY, FYNNEI. The CDR3 DNA follows: TGTGCCAGCACCGGGGGCTTTAGCAATCAGCCCCAGCATTTT. This sequence encodes CASTGGFSNQPQHF.

This clone was detected once. The chain employs TRBV27 and TRBJ1-3, with D tentatively TRBD1 (5 bases). Germline values: CDR1 MNHEY, CDR2 SMNVEV (reference sequence). CDR3 length equals 14 residues. V shed 0 bases and J shed 3 bases, with 6 bases lying between them. DNA of the CDR3: TGTGCCAGCAGTTTATCAGGACATGGAAACACCATATATTTT. Protein sequence: CASSLSGHGNTIYF.

J is TRBJ2-7 and V is TRBV7-6, with D tentatively TRBD1 (6 bases). This CDR3 has 13 residues. The V gene lost 5 bases and the J gene lost 5 bases, with 13 bases spanning the gap. Germline-derived CDR1 and CDR2 are SGHVS and FNYEAQ. The CDR3 DNA sequence: TGTGCCAGCAGCAAAACAGGGCTCCACGAGCAGTACTTC. Translated: CASSKTGLHEQYF.